Shown below are 21 T cell receptor beta chains from a single sample sequenced in a study of technical replicates of blood from several donors. Repertoires were generated with immunoSEQ multiplex PCR, while TCRdb's copy carries only in-frame clones and drops some. The profile shows fewer than 90,000 clones, around 89% of them singletons. The specimen was T cells isolated from PBMCs. These receptors came from a human donor in good health.

The chain has TRBV25-1 and TRBJ1-6; D call uncertain. Trimming shortened V by 6 bases and J by 7 bases, and 16 bases separated the two germline ends. This CDR3 region has 15 residues. Germline V gives CDR1 MGHDK, CDR2 SYGVNS. CDR3 sequence: CASSLRFGPNSPLHF. The DNA for the CDR3 is TGTGCCAGCAGCTTAAGGTTTGGGCCGAATTCACCCCTCCACTTT. Complete variable domain (other parts from reference TRBV25-1 and TRBJ1-6): EADIYQTPRYLVIGTGKKITLECSQTMGHDKMYWYQQDPGMELHLIHYSYGVNSTEKGDLSSESTVSRIRTEHFPLTLESARPSHTSQYLCASSLRFGPNSPLHFGNGTRLTVT.

This rearrangement joins TRBV30 to TRBJ1-3; TRBD1 matches 9 bases. This CDR3 contains 15 residues. The ends lost 3 bases at V and 2 bases at J; junction bases unmatched: 5. Germline CDR1 is GTSNPN and CDR2 is SVGIG (reference sequence). CDR3 in amino acids: CAWSRQGGAGNTIYF. In DNA form, the CDR3 reads TGTGCCTGGAGCCGACAGGGGGGAGCTGGAAACACCATATATTTT.

This chain connects TRBV7-2 to TRBJ2-1; 9 bases match TRBD1. CDR1 SGHTA and CDR2 FQGNSA come from the germline V gene. The CDR3 consists of 15 residues. V lost 4 bases, J lost 2 bases, and 3 bases stayed unmatched. The CDR3, as DNA: TGTGCCAGCAGCTCAAGGGACAGGGCCTACAATGAGCAGTTCTTC. Translation gives CASSSRDRAYNEQFF.

The chain carries TRBV25-1 and TRBJ2-7; 12 nucleotides match TRBD1. Germline CDR1 MGHDK, CDR2 SYGVNS. The CDR3 contains 14 residues. V lost 2 bases and J lost 7; bases outside the gene matches: 3. The CDR3 reads CASSEGTGGWEQYF. Written as DNA, the CDR3 is TGTGCCAGCAGTGAAGGGACAGGGGGCTGGGAGCAGTACTTC.

This clone occurred once. The chain is built from TRBV7-8 and TRBJ2-7; 9 nucleotides match TRBD1. CDR1 and CDR2 from the germline V gene are SGHVS and FQNEAQ. J lost 5 bases, V lost 2 bases, and 4 bases had no gene match. The CDR3 loop spans 14 amino acids. Here the CDR3 reads CASSLPGQGNEQYF. DNA of the CDR3: TGTGCCAGCAGCTTACCGGGACAGGGAAACGAGCAGTACTTC.

The genes are TRBV5-1 and TRBJ2-5; D uncertain. Between the trimmed V and J ends, which lost 5 bases and 2 bases, there was a span of 7 bases. Germline assignment: CDR1 SGHRS and CDR2 YFSETQ. The CDR3 has 12 amino acids. CDR3 amino acids: CASSSPQETQYF. Written as DNA, the CDR3 is TGCGCCAGCAGTAGCCCTCAAGAGACCCAGTACTTC. The full variable domain, its missing parts supplied by reference TRBV5-1 and TRBJ2-5, is KAGVTQTPRYLIKTRGQQVTLSCSPISGHRSVSWYQQTPGQGLQFLFEYFSETQRNKGNFPGRFSGRQFSNSRSEMNVSTLELGDSALYLCASSSPQETQYFGPGTRLLVL.

The V gene is TRBV30, the J gene TRBJ2-3; 13 bases are a match to TRBD2. V gave up 3 bases and J gave up 2 bases; unmatched junction bases: 2. The CDR3 is 15 amino acids. Germline values: CDR1 GTSNPN, CDR2 SVGIG (reference sequence). CDR3 sequence (DNA): TGTGCCTGGAGAGGGACTAGCGGGGACACAGATACGCAGTATTTT. This codes for CAWRGTSGDTDTQYF.

The chain combines TRBV25-1 with TRBJ2-7, with D possibly TRBD2 on 5 matching bases. Trimming left V 1 base short and J 3 bases short, with 10 bases between. Germline V gene data show CDR1 as MGHDK and CDR2 as SYGVNS. CDR3 length equals 14 residues. The CDR3 DNA reads as TGTGCCAGCAGTGAATCTAGCCCCTACTACGAGCAGTACTTC. Its translation: CASSESSPYYEQYF.

J is TRBJ2-3 and V is TRBV6-5; possibly TRBD1 for D (6 bases). This CDR3 region has 15 residues. From germline, CDR1 is MNHEY and CDR2 SVGAGI. Trimming removed 2 bases from V and 2 bases from J, with 11 bases in between. The chain's CDR3 is CASSYPTGSTDTQYF. CDR3 bases: TGTGCCAGCAGTTACCCCACAGGGTCCACAGATACGCAGTATTTT.

The genes are TRBV4-2 and TRBJ2-3, with 10 bases aligning to TRBD2. CDR1 is LGHNA, CDR2 YNFKEQ, per germline. Trimming cost V 2 bases and J 0 bases; bases outside gene matches: 8. This CDR3 has 18 amino acids. The CDR3 sequence: CASSQFLAGEGSTDTQYF. The DNA for the CDR3 is TGTGCCAGCAGCCAATTCCTAGCGGGAGAGGGAAGCACAGATACGCAGTATTTT.

The V gene is TRBV4-1, the J gene TRBJ2-1; 8 bases are a match to TRBD2. Germline assignment: CDR1 MGHRA and CDR2 YSYEKL. The CDR3 covers 15 residues. The J segment lost 5 bases and the V segment lost 0 bases, leaving 3 bases of the junction unmatched. CDR3 loop: CASSQESGSDNEQFF. CDR3 in DNA: TGCGCCAGCAGCCAAGAAAGCGGGAGCGACAATGAGCAGTTCTTC.

The V call is TRBV6-5, the J call TRBJ1-1; TRBD1 aligns across 7 bases. Germline lookup yields CDR1 MNHEY and CDR2 SVGAGI. With V trimmed by 5 bases and J by 7 bases, 10 bases remained unmatched. The CDR3 covers 14 residues. DNA of the CDR3: TGTGCCAGCAGTCGAGCAGGGGGAGCTAATGAAGCTTTCTTT. This gives the protein CASSRAGGANEAFF.

V is TRBV10-2 and J is TRBJ1-6, with D tentatively TRBD1 (5 bases). CDR1 and CDR2 from the germline V gene are WSHSY and SAAADI. V lost 6 bases and J lost 11, with 20 bases in between. The CDR3 extends over 15 amino acids. This chain's CDR3 is CASSQQDPKGTPLHF. The CDR3 bases are TGCGCCAGCAGCCAACAGGACCCGAAGGGGACACCCCTCCACTTT.

V is TRBV7-6 and J is TRBJ1-1; D gene unclear. Germline lookup yields CDR1 SGHVS and CDR2 FNYEAQ. Trimming shortened V by 3 bases and J by 0 bases, and 8 bases separated the two germline ends. The length of the CDR3 is 14 residues. CDR3: CASSFEEMNTEAFF. The CDR3, as DNA: TGTGCCAGCAGCTTTGAGGAAATGAACACTGAAGCTTTCTTT.

This chain joins TRBV5-1 and TRBJ2-1; D ambiguous. V was cut by 0 bases and J by 7 bases, with 11 bases left in between. Germline V gene lookup returns CDR1 SGHRS and CDR2 YFSETQ. CDR3 size: 14 residues. CDR3 sequence (DNA): TGCGCCAGCAGCTTGGCGGCTAGTAGTAATGAGCAGTTCTTC. This codes for CASSLAASSNEQFF.

This rearrangement joins TRBV11-3 to TRBJ1-4, with D maybe TRBD1 (6 bases). This CDR3 has 15 amino acids. Trimming pared 1 base from V and 8 bases from J, leaving 14 bases between. From germline, CDR1 is SGHNT and CDR2 YENEEA. The CDR3 loop reads CASSLGQGGDEKLFF. In nucleotides, the CDR3 is TGTGCCAGCAGCTTAGGTCAAGGGGGTGACGAAAAACTGTTTTTT.

The genes are TRBV7-9 and TRBJ2-7; D not certain. Germline CDR1 and CDR2: SEHNR and FQNEAQ (reference sequence). The CDR3 extends over 14 amino acids. Trimming pared 5 bases from V and 1 base from J, leaving 12 bases between. In nucleotides, the CDR3 is TGTGCCAGCAGCGACCGACTTCAGTCCTACGAGCAGTACTTC. Protein product: CASSDRLQSYEQYF.

The chain carries TRBV30 and TRBJ2-3; 8 bases align to TRBD2. Per the germline V gene, CDR1 is GTSNPN and CDR2 is SVGIG (reference sequence). The CDR3 sequence is 13 residues long. The CDR3, as DNA: TGTGCTCGGGGGGGGGCGGACACAGATACGCAGTATTTT. Translation: CARGGADTDTQYF.

The chain has TRBV15 and TRBJ1-1, with TRBD1 identical over 8 bases. In germline, CDR1 is LNHNV, CDR2 YYDKDF (reference sequence). The CDR3 loop spans 15 amino acids. V trimming: 2 bases; J trimming: 3 bases; junction bases outside the gene matches: 5. In DNA, the CDR3 is TGTGCCACCAGCAGACCAGGGGGCTTGGACACTGAAGCTTTCTTT. It is translated as CATSRPGGLDTEAFF.

CDR3 bases: TGTGCCAGCCGGGGGGAAATTAACAATGAGCAGTTCTTC. This codes for CASRGEINNEQFF. This rearrangement joins TRBV2 to TRBJ2-1, with 7 positions matching TRBD2. The CDR3 contains 13 residues. From germline, CDR1 is SNHLY and CDR2 FYNNEI. V was clipped by 8 bases and J by 5 bases; unmatched bases: 6.

The chain combines TRBV27 with TRBJ2-5; 10 bases fit TRBD2. V dropped 0 bases and J dropped 3; count of bases not matched to a gene: 4. This CDR3 spans 16 amino acids. The germline gives CDR1 MNHEY, CDR2 SMNVEV (reference sequence). The CDR3 region has the DNA TGTGCCAGCAGTTTATCGTGGCTAGCGGGAGAAGAGACCCAGTACTTC. It is translated as CASSLSWLAGEETQYF.